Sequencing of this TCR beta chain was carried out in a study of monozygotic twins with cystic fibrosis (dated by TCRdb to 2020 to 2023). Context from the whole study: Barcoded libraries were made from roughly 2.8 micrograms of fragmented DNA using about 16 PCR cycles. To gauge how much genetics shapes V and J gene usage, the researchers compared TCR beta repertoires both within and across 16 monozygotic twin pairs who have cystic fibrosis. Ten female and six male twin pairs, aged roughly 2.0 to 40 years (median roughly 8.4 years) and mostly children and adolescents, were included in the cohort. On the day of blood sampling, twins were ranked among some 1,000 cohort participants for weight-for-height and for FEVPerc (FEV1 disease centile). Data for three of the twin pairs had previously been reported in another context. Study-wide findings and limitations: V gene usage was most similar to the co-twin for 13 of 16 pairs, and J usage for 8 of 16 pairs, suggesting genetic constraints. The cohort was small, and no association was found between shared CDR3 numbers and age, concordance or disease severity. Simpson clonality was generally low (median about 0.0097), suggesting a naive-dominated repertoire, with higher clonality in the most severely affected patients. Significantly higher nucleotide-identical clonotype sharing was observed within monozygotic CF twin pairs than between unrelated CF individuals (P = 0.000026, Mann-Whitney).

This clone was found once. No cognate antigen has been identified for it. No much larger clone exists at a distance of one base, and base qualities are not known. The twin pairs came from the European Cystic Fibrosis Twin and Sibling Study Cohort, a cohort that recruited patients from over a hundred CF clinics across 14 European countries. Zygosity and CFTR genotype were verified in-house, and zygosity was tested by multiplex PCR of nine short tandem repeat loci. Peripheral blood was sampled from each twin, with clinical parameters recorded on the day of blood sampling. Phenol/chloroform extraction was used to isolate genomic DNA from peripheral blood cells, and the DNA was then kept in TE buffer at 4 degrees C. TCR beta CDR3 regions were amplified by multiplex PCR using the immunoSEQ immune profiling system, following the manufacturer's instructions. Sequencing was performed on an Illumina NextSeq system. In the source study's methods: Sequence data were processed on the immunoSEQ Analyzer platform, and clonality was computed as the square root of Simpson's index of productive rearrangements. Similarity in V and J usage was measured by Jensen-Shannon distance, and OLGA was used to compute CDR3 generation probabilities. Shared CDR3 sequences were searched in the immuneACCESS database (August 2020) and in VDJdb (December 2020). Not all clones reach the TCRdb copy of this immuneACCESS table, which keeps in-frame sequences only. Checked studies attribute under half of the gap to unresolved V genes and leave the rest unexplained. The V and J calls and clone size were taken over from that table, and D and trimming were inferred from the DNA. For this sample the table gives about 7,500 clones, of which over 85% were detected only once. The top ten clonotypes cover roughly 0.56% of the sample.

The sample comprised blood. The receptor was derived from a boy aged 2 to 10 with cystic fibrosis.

The CDR3 corresponds to CASSQGRGTEAFF. The nucleotides read TGCGCCAGCAGCCAAGGGAGGGGCACTGAAGCTTTCTTT. Recombination connected TRBV4-1 to TRBJ1-1; TRBD1 might be the D gene, on 5 matching bases. Based on the germline V gene, the CDR1 and CDR2 sequences are MGHRA and YSYEKL. From its cysteine to its phenylalanine, the CDR3 spans 13 amino acids. Only the CDR3 DNA stays, 39 bases, in frame from base 1. Trimming removed 1 base from V and 4 bases from J, leaving 7 bases between the germline ends.